The 17 T cell receptor beta chains below come from one sample, sequenced in a study of shared clonotypes between healthy human individuals. Sequencing used immunoSEQ multiplex PCR; TCRdb keeps in-frame clones, though not all of them. The sample includes some 980,000 clones, 60% to 85% of them seen just once. The source material was memory CD4+ T cells sorted from blood. Subset noted: CD45RA-negative fraction. All receptors come from a man younger than 30 in good health.

As for this clone: Other DNA sequences in this specimen translate into the identical CDR3. The chain links TRBV7-9 to TRBJ1-4; 8 bases fit TRBD1. V shed 5 bases, J shed 3 bases, and the junction held 5 bases outside the gene matches. Germline-derived CDR1 and CDR2 are SEHNR and FQNEAQ (reference sequence). CDR3 length: 15 amino acids. This chain's CDR3 is CASSPGQGPNEKLFF. The CDR3 bases are TGTGCCAGCAGCCCCGGACAGGGACCTAATGAAAAACTGTTTTTT.

The chain has TRBV4-3 and TRBJ1-2; no clear D gene. Germline CDR1 reads LGHNA; CDR2 reads YSLEER. The CDR3 consists of 13 residues. Trimming removed 2 bases from V and 6 bases from J, with 10 bases in between. CDR3 loop: CASSQPSTNGYTF. The CDR3 DNA reads as TGCGCCAGCAGCCAACCATCAACCAATGGCTACACCTTC.

This clone was recorded once. A much larger clone lies one base from this, so it may be a read error. Different DNA sequences within this sample yield the same CDR3. This sequence joins TRBV30 and TRBJ2-7; 12 nucleotides line up with TRBD1. Germline CDR1 GTSNPN, CDR2 SVGIG (reference sequence). The ends lost 7 bases at V and 5 bases at J; junction bases unmatched: 9. The CDR3 is 14 amino acids. CDR3 bases: TGTGCCTCGTCCCGGGACAGGGGGCACCACGAGCAGTACTTC. Translation gives CASSRDRGHHEQYF.

This chain uses TRBV5-1 with TRBJ2-7; 7 nucleotides line up with TRBD2. The V gene's germline CDR1 is SGHRS and CDR2 YFSETQ. The CDR3 consists of 18 residues. V lost 0 bases, J lost 2 bases, and 14 bases stayed unmatched. In DNA form, the CDR3 reads TGCGCCAGCAGCTTGGTCCCGTTTAGCGGGCTAGACCCCTACGAGCAGTACTTC. It yields the protein CASSLVPFSGLDPYEQYF.

The table lists this clone with a few counts. The rearrangement uses TRBV6-1 and TRBJ1-5; 7 bases align to TRBD1. The CDR3 sequence is 14 residues long. The V segment lost 5 bases and the J segment 5 bases; nucleotides outside the gene matches: 6. Germline-derived CDR1 and CDR2 are MNHNS and SASEGT. In DNA, the CDR3 is TGTGCCAGCAGTCAGGGGGGTCAGTATCAGCCCCAGCATTTT. Protein: CASSQGGQYQPQHF.

The V gene is TRBV19, the J gene TRBJ1-1; D remains unclear. The CDR3 loop spans 13 amino acids. V dropped 0 bases and J dropped 6 bases, with 8 bases sitting between them. Germline CDR1 reads LNHDA; CDR2 reads SQIVND (reference sequence). As DNA, the CDR3 is TGTGCCAGTAGTATAGATTACATCGCTGAAGCTTTCTTT. As protein: CASSIDYIAEAFF.

V gene TRBV19 combines with J gene TRBJ2-2, with D possibly TRBD2 on 6 matching bases. V shed 6 bases and J shed 6 bases, with 11 bases lying between them. This CDR3 contains 13 residues. Germline assignment: CDR1 LNHDA and CDR2 SQIVND (reference sequence). The CDR3 sequence is CASSRTSPGELFF. The CDR3 DNA reads as TGTGCCAGTAGCCGAACTAGCCCCGGGGAGCTGTTTTTT.

This clone was recorded once. The sample carries other DNA sequences with the same CDR3. The genes are TRBV7-3 and TRBJ2-3; 9 positions match TRBD1. The CDR3 is 15 amino acids. CDR1 and CDR2 from the germline V gene are SGHTA and FQGTGA. With V trimmed by 4 bases and J by 3 bases, 5 bases remained unmatched. DNA for the CDR3: TGTGCCAGCAGCTCCGGACAGGGGCGGACAGATACGCAGTATTTT. The encoded protein is CASSSGQGRTDTQYF. Together with reference TRBV7-3 and TRBJ2-3, the CDR3 gives the full variable domain: GAGVSQTPSNKVTEKGKYVELRCDPISGHTALYWYRQSLGQGPEFLIYFQGTGAADDSGLPNDRFFAVRPEGSVSTLKIQRTERGDSAVYLCASSSGQGRTDTQYFGPGTRLTVL.

This sequence joins TRBV2 and TRBJ2-7, with D tentatively TRBD1 (5 bases). The length of the CDR3 is 12 residues. V was cut by 2 bases and J by 12 bases, with 14 bases left in between. Germline-derived CDR1 and CDR2 are SNHLY and FYNNEI. The CDR3 protein is CASSERGGTGYF. CDR3 DNA: TGTGCCAGCAGTGAAAGGGGCGGCACGGGGTACTTC. Complete variable domain (other parts from reference TRBV2 and TRBJ2-7): EPEVTQTPSHQVTQMGQEVILRCVPISNHLYFYWYRQILGQKVEFLVSFYNNEISEKSEIFDDQFSVERPDGSNFTLKIRSTKLEDSAMYFCASSERGGTGYFGPGTRLTVT.

The V call is TRBV19, the J call TRBJ2-3, with TRBD2 matching 10 bases. Germline trimming cut 7 bases from V and 6 bases from J; bases unmatched to any gene: 10. The CDR3 loop spans 15 amino acids. CDR1 is LNHDA and CDR2 is SQIVND in the germline V gene (reference sequence). The CDR3 reads CASTRTSGTMDTQYF. DNA of the CDR3: TGTGCCAGTACCAGGACTAGCGGAACGATGGATACGCAGTATTTT.

This clone has more than one count but fewer than ten. The chain couples TRBV18 to TRBJ2-7; the D is unclear. V dropped 0 bases and J dropped 4 bases, with 19 bases sitting between them. This CDR3 comprises 17 residues. CDR1 and CDR2 from the germline V gene are KGHSH and LQKENI. The CDR3 coding sequence is TGTGCCAGCTCACCACCGAGTACGAACTCTCGGGCTTACGAGCAGTACTTC. Its translation: CASSPPSTNSRAYEQYF.

This chain joins TRBV5-1 and TRBJ2-5; the D gene is possibly TRBD2 (6 bases). This CDR3 contains 14 residues. In germline, CDR1 is SGHRS, CDR2 YFSETQ. The V end was cut by 6 bases, the J end by 4 bases, with 16 bases between. The CDR3 reads CASTGGGSGETQYF. CDR3 DNA sequence: TGCGCCAGCACCGGCGGAGGGTCGGGAGAGACCCAGTACTTC.

This clone was seen only once. V is TRBV30 and J is TRBJ1-5, with D hard to call. V lost 0 bases, J lost 2 bases, and 14 bases lay in between. Germline lookup yields CDR1 GTSNPN and CDR2 SVGIG (reference sequence). The CDR3 contains 16 residues. CDR3 protein: CAWSVEMRAGNQPQHF. In nucleotides, the CDR3 is TGTGCCTGGAGTGTCGAAATGAGAGCTGGCAATCAGCCCCAGCATTTT.

The chain links TRBV7-2 to TRBJ1-1, with D unclear. CDR1 and CDR2 from the germline V gene are SGHTA and FQGNSA. The CDR3 length is 12 residues. V was clipped by 4 bases and J by 9 bases, with 12 bases between them. The CDR3 here is CASSSTRDKAFF. The CDR3 nucleotides read TGTGCCAGCAGCTCCACTAGGGATAAAGCTTTCTTT.

The chain uses TRBV5-1 and TRBJ1-5; no clear D gene. V lost 0 bases, J lost 5 bases, and 6 bases lay in between. This CDR3 spans 13 amino acids. Germline loops: CDR1 SGHRS, CDR2 YFSETQ. The CDR3 sequence: CASSLALDQPQHF. CDR3 DNA sequence: TGCGCCAGCAGCTTGGCGCTGGATCAGCCCCAGCATTTT.

The chain carries TRBV7-3 and TRBJ2-1, with D perhaps matching TRBD2 (6 bases). Germline CDR1 is SGHTA and CDR2 is FQGTGA. Trimming left V 6 bases short and J 6 bases short, with 21 bases between. The CDR3 covers 16 residues. CDR3 nucleotides: TGTGCCAGCAGTCCTTCTCGAGCCTCTAGCGCCAATGAGCAGTTCTTC. It encodes CASSPSRASSANEQFF.

In its sample, this clone was seen a few times. The chain couples TRBV29-1 to TRBJ1-1; possibly TRBD1 for D (6 bases). The CDR3 contains 12 residues. Germline CDR1 is SQVTM and CDR2 is ANQGSEA. The CDR3 protein is CSDRLSDTEAFF. The DNA of the CDR3 is TGCAGTGACAGGTTGTCGGACACTGAAGCTTTCTTT.